This T cell receptor beta chain was identified in a study of blood T cell repertoires in COVID-19. In the original analysis: From reference gene primer amplification, estimates of nucleated cell counts were derived. Produced via immunoSEQ multiplex PCR; TCRdb's table is partial and in-frame only. V and J calls and clone size come straight from that table; D and trimming were deduced from the DNA. The sample lists about 210,000 clones; 82% were seen once. The V end was cut by 1 base, the J end by 1 base, with 10 bases between. Germline V CDR1 and CDR2: MNHEY, SVGAGI. This CDR3 contains 15 residues. The sequence derives from a woman aged 40 to 50 with acute or convalescent COVID-19. Sequencing input: peripheral blood. V usage is TRBV6-5 and J usage is TRBJ1-1, with D maybe TRBD1 (6 bases). CDR3 sequence: CASSYLRTENTEAFF. CDR3 coding DNA: TGTGCCAGCAGTTACTTACGGACAGAGAACACTGAAGCTTTCTTT.